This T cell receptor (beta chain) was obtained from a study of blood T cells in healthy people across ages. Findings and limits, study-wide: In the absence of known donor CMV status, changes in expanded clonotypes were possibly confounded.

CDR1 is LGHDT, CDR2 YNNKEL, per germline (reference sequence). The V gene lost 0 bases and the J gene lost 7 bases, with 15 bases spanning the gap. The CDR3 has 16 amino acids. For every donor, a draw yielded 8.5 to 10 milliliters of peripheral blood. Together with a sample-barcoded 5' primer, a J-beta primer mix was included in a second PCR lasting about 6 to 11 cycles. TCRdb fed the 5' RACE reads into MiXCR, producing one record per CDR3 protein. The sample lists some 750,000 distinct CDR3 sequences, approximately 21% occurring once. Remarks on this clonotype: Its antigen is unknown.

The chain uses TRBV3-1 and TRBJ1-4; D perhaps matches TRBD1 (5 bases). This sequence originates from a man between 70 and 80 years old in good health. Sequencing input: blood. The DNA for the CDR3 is TGTGCCAGCAGCCAAGATTTGGGGCCGGGCAGTGAAAAACTGTTTTTT. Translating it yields CASSQDLGPGSEKLFF.